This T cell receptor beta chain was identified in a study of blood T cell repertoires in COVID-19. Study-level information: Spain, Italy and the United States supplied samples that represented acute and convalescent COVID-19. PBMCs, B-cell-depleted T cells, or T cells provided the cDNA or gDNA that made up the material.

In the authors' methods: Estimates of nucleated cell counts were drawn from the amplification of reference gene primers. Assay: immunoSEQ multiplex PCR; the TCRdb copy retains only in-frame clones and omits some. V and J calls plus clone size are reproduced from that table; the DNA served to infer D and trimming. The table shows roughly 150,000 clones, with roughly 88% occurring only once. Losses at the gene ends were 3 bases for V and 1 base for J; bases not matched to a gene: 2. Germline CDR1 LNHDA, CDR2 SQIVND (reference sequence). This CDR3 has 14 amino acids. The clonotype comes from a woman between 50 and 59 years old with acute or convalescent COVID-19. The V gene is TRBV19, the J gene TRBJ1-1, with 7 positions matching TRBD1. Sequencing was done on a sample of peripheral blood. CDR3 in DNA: TGTGCCAGTAGTATGACAGGGCAGAACACTGAAGCTTTCTTT. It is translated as CASSMTGQNTEAFF.